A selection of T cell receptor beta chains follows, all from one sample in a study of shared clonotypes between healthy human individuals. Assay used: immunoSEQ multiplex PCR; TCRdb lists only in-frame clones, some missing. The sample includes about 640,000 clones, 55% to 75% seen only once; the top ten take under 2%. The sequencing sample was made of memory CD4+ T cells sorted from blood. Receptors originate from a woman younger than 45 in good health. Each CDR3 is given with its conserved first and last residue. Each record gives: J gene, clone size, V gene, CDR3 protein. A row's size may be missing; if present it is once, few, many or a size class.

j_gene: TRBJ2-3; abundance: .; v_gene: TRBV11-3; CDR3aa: CASSLGGADTDTQYF
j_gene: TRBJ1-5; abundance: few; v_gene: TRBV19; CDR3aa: CASRDRGGNQPQHF
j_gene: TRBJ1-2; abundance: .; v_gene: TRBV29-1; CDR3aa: CSVEEGYTF
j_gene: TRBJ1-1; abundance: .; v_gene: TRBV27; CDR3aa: CASSLNAGYTEAFF
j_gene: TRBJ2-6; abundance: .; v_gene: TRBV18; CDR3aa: CASGRSNSGANVLTF
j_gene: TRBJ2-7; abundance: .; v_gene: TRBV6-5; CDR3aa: CASRNPYAGIGEQYF
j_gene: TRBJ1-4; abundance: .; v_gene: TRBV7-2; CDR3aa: CASSLMGGGTNEKLFF
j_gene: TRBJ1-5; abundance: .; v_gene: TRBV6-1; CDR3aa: CAAAFYSNQPQHF
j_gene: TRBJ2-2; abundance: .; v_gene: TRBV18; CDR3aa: CASSPRTNTGELFF
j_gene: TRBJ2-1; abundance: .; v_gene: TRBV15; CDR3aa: CATSRVGGGGNEQFF
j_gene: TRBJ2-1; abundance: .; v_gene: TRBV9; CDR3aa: CASSQGDFWYNEQFF
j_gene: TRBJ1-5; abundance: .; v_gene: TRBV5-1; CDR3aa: CASSPGTGAMKQHF
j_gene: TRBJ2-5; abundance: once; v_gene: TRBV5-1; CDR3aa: CASSPRLASGETQYF
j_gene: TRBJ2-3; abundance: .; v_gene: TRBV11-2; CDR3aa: CASSHGLAGDGTDTQYF
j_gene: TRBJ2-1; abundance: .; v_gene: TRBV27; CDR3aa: CASRSGGALYNEQFF
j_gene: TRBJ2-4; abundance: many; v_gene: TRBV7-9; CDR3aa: CASSLQGLAKNIQYF
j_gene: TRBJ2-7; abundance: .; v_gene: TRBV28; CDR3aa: CASRPESIPYEQYF
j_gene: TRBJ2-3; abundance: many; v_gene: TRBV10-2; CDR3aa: CASSIGGWADTQYF
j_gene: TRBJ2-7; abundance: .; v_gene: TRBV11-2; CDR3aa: CASSQGLASDEQYF
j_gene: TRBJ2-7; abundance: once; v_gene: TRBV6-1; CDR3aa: CASSEGPTSYEQYF
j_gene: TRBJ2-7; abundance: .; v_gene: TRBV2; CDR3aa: CASSEAVWGTSYEQYF
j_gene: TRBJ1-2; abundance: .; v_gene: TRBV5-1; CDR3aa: CASSREGTNYGYTF